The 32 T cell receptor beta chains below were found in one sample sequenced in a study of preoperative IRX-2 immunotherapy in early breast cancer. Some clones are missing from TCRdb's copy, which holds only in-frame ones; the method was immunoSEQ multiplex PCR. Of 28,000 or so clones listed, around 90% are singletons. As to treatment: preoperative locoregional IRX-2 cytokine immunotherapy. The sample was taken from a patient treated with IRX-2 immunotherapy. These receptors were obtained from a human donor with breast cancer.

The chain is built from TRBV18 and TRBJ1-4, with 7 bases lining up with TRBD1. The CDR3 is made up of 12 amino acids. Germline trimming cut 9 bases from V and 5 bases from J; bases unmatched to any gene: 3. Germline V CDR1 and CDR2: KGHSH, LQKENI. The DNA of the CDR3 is TGTGCCAGTCAGGACAGGAATGAAAAACTGTTTTTT. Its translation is CASQDRNEKLFF.

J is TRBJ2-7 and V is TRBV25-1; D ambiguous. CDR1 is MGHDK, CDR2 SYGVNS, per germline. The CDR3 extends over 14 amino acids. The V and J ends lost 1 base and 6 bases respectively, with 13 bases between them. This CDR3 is CASSELSFGGEQYF. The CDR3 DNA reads TGTGCCAGCAGTGAATTATCTTTTGGTGGCGAGCAGTACTTC.

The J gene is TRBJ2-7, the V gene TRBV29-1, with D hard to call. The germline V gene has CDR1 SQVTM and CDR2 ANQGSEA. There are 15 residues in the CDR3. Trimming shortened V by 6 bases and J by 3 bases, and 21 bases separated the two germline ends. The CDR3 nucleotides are TGCAGCGTACGACCGGCCCGGGTGAGAGGCTACGAGCAGTACTTC. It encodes CSVRPARVRGYEQYF.

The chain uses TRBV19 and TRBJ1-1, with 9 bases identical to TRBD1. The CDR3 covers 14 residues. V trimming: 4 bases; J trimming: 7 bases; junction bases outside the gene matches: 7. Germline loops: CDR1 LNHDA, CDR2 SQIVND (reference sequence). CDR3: CASSTDRGAVEAFF. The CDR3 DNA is TGTGCCAGTAGTACAGACAGGGGGGCTGTTGAAGCTTTCTTT.

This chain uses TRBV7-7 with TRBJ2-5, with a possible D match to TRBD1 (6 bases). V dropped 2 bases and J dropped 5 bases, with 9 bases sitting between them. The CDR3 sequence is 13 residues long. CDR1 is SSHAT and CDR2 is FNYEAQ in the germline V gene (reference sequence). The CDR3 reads CASSLTRGETQYF. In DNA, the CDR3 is TGTGCCAGCAGCTTAACAAGGGGGGAGACCCAGTACTTC.

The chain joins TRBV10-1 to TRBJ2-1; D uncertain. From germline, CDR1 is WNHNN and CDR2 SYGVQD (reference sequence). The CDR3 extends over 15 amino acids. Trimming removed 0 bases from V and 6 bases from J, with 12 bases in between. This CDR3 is CASSESNGPSNEQFF. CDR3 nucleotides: TGCGCCAGCAGTGAGTCGAATGGACCCTCCAATGAGCAGTTCTTC.

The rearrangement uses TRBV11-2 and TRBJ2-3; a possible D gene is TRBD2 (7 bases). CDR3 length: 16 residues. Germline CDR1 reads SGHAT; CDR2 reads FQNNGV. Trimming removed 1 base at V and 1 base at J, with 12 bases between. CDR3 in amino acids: CASSLAGGGGTDTQYF. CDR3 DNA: TGTGCCAGCAGCTTAGCGGGCGGGGGCGGCACAGATACGCAGTATTTT.

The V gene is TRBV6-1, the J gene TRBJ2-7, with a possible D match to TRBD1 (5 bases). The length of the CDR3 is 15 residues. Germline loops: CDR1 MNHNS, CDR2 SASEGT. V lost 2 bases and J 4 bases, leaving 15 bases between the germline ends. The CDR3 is CASSESSGSWYEQYF. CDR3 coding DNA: TGTGCCAGCAGTGAATCGTCAGGGTCATGGTACGAGCAGTACTTC.

The CDR3 sequence is CAWSVGQGVRGGTQYF. CDR3 bases: TGTGCCTGGAGTGTGGGTCAGGGGGTCAGGGGGGGGACCCAGTACTTC. The J gene is TRBJ2-5, the V gene TRBV30, with D possibly called TRBD1 or TRBD2 (7 bases each). V was cut by 0 bases and J by 7 bases, with 21 bases left in between. From germline, CDR1 is GTSNPN and CDR2 SVGIG (reference sequence). This CDR3 spans 16 amino acids.

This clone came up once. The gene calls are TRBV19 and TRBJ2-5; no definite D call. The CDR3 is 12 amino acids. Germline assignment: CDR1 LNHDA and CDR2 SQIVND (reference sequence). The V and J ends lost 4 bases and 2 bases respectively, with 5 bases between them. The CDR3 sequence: CASSTDQETQYF. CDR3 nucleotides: TGTGCCAGTAGTACAGATCAAGAGACCCAGTACTTC.

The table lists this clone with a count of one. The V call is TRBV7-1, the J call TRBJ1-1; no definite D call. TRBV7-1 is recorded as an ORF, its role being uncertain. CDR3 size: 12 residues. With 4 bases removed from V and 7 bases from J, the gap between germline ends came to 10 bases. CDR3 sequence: CASSLEQREAFF. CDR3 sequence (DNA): TGTGCCAGCAGCTTAGAACAACGTGAAGCTTTCTTT.

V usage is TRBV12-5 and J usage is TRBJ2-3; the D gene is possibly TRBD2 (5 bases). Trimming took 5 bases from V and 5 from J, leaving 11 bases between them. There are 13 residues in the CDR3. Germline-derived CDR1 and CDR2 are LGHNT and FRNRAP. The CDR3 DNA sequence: TGTGCTAGTGGTCCGAGGGCCTTAGATACGCAGTATTTT. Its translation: CASGPRALDTQYF.

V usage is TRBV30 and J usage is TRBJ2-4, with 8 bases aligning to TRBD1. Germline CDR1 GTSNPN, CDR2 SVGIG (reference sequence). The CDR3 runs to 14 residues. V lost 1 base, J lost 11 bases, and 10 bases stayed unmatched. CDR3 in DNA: TGTGCCTGGAGTGCGACCGGGACAGGCATTTTTCAGTACTTC. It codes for CAWSATGTGIFQYF.

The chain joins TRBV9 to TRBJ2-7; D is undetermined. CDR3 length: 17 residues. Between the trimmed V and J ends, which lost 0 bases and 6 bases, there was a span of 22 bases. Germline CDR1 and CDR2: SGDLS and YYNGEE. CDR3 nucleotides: TGTGCCAGCAGCGTAGCGAAGACATTGATAACACCTTCCGAGCAGTACTTC. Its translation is CASSVAKTLITPSEQYF.

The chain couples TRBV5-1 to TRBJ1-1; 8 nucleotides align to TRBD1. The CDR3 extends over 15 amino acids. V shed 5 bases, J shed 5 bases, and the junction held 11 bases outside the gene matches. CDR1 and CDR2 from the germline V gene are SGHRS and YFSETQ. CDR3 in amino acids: CASSNADRGGTEAFF. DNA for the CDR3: TGCGCCAGCAGTAATGCCGACAGGGGAGGAACTGAAGCTTTCTTT. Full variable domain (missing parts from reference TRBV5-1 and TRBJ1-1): KAGVTQTPRYLIKTRGQQVTLSCSPISGHRSVSWYQQTPGQGLQFLFEYFSETQRNKGNFPGRFSGRQFSNSRSEMNVSTLELGDSALYLCASSNADRGGTEAFFGQGTRLTVV.

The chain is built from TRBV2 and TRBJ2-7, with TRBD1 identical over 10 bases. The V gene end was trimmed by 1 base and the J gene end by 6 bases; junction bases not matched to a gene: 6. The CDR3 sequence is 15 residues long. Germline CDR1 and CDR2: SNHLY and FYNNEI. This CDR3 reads CASSEVGQGTGEQYF. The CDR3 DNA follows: TGTGCCAGCAGTGAAGTGGGACAGGGGACGGGCGAGCAGTACTTC.

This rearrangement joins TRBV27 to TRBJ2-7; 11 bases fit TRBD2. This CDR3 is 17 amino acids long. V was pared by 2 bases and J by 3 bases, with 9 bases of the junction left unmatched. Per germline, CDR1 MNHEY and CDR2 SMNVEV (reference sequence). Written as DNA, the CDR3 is TGTGCCAGCAGTTTAGGTAGCGGGGGGGCGATTGACTACGAGCAGTACTTC. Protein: CASSLGSGGAIDYEQYF.

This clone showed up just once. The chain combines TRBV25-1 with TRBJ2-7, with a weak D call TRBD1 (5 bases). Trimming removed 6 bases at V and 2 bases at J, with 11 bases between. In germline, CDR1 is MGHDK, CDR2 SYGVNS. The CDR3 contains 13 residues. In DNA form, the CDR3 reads TGTGCCAGCAGGGCGTCAGGGACCTACGAGCAGTACTTC. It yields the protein CASRASGTYEQYF.

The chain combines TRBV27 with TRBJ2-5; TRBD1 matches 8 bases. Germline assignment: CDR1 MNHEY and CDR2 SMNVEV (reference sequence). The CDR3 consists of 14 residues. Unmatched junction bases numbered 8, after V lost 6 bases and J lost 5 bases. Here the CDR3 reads CASRRTGFKETQYF. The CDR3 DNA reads TGTGCCAGCAGAAGGACAGGGTTTAAGGAGACCCAGTACTTC.

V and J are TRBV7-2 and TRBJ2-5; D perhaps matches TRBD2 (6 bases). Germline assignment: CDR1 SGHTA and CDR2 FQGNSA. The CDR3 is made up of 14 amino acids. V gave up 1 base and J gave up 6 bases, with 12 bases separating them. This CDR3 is CASSLGSGGKTQYF. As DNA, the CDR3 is TGTGCCAGCAGCTTAGGTAGCGGAGGGAAGACCCAGTACTTC. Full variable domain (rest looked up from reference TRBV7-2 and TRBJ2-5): GAGVSQSPSNKVTEKGKDVELRCDPISGHTALYWYRQSLGQGLEFLIYFQGNSAPDKSGLPSDRFSAERTGGSVSTLTIQRTQQEDSAVYLCASSLGSGGKTQYFGPGTRLLVL.

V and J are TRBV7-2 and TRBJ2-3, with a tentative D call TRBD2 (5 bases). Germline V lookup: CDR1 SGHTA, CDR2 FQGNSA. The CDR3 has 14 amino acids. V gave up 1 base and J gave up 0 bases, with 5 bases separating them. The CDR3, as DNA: TGTGCCAGCAGCTTAGGGACTAGCACAGATACGCAGTATTTT. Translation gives CASSLGTSTDTQYF.

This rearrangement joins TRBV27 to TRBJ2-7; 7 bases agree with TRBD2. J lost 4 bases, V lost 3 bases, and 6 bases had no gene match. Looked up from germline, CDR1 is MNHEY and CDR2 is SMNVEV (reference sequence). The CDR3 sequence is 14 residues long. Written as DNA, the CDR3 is TGTGCCAGCAGTTTTGGGGGGGACCGATACGAGCAGTACTTC. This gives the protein CASSFGGDRYEQYF.

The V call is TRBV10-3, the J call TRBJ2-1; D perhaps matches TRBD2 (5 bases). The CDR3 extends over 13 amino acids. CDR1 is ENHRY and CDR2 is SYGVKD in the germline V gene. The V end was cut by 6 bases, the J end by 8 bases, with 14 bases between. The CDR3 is CAIRKDLRYEQFF. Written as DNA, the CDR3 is TGTGCCATCAGGAAGGACTTGCGTTATGAGCAGTTCTTC.

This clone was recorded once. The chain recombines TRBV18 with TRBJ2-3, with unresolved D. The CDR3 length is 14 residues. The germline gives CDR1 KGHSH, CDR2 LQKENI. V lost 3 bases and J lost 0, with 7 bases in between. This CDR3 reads CASSPTASTDTQYF. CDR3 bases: TGTGCCAGCTCACCGACTGCTAGCACAGATACGCAGTATTTT.

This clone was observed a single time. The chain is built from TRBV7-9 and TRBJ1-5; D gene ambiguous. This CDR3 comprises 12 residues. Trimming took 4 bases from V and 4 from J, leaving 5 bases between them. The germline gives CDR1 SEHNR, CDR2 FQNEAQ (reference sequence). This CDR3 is CASSSMNQPQHF. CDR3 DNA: TGTGCCAGCAGCTCCATGAATCAGCCCCAGCATTTT. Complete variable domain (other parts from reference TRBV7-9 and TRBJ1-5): DTGVSQNPRHKITKRGQNVTFRCDPISEHNRLYWYRQTLGQGPEFLTYFQNEAQLEKSRLLSDRFSAERPKGSFSTLEIQRTEQGDSAMYLCASSSMNQPQHFGDGTRLSIL.

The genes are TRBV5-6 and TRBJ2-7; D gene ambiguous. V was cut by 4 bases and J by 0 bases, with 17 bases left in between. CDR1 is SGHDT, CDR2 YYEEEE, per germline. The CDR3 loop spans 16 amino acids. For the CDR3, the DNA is TGTGCCAGCAGCCGAAATGAACTCCGGCTCTCCTACGAGCAGTACTTC. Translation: CASSRNELRLSYEQYF. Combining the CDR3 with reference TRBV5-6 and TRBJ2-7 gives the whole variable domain DAGVTQSPTHLIKTRGQQVTLRCSPKSGHDTVSWYQQALGQGPQFIFQYYEEEERQRGNFPDRFSGHQFPNYSSELNVNALLLGDSALYLCASSRNELRLSYEQYFGPGTRLTVT.

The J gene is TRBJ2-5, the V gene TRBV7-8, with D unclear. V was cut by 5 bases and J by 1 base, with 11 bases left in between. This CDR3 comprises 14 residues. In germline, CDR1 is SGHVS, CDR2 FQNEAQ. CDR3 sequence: CASSPRRSQETQYF. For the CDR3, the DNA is TGTGCCAGCAGCCCTCGCCGCTCCCAAGAGACCCAGTACTTC.

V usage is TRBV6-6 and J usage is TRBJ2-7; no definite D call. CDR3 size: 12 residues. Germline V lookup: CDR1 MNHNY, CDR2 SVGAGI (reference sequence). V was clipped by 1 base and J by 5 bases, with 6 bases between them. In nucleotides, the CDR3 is TGTGCCAGCAGTTACTGGATCGACGAGCAGTACTTC. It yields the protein CASSYWIDEQYF.

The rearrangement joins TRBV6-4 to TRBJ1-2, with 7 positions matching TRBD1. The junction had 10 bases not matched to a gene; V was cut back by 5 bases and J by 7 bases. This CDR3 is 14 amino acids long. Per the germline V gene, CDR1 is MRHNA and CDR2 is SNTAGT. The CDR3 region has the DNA TGTGCCAGCAGTCAGGATGGAGGGGGCATTGGCTACACCTTC. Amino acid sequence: CASSQDGGGIGYTF.

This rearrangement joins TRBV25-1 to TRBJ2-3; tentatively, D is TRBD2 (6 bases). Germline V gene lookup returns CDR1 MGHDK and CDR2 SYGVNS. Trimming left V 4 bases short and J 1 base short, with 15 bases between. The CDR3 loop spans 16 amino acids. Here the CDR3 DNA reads TGTGCCAGCAGTGTGGGGCAGGGAGGCGGCACAGATACGCAGTATTTT. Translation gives CASSVGQGGGTDTQYF.

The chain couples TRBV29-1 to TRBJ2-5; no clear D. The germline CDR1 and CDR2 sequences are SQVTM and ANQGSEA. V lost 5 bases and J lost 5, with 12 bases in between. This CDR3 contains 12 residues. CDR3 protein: CSVRSVGETQYF. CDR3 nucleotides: TGCAGCGTTCGCTCCGTAGGCGAGACCCAGTACTTC.

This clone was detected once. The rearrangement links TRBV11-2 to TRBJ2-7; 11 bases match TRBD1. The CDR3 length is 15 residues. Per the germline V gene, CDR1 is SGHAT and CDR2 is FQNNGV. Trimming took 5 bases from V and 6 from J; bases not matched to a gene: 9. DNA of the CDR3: TGTGCCAGCAGCCCGCCCGGGACAGGGGGGCGCGAGCAGTACTTC. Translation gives CASSPPGTGGREQYF.